This record concerns one T cell receptor (beta chain) sequence. These data belong to a study of T cell changes during pregnancy in multiple sclerosis. This CDR3 has 16 amino acids. Trimming pared 4 bases from V and 4 bases from J, leaving 19 bases between. Germline assignment: CDR1 LNHDA and CDR2 SQIVND (reference sequence). Clones were sequenced by immunoSEQ multiplex PCR, and TCRdb holds only the in-frame ones, with some missing. Of approximately 70,000 clones in the sample, roughly 89% were seen once. The TCR sequence derives from a female donor in good health, enrolled as a control in a pregnancy study. The rearrangement uses TRBV19 and TRBJ1-2; possible D gene TRBD1, 5 bases. Specimen: peripheral blood, collected in the third trimester of pregnancy. CDR3 bases: TGTGCCAGTAGTAAAAGGACATCGGCGACCGTCTATGGCTACACCTTC. Encoded protein: CASSKRTSATVYGYTF.